This is a list of T cell receptor beta chains from one sample in a study of Graves' ophthalmopathy and Graves' hyperthyroidism. TCRdb itself ran the multiplex PCR reads through MiXCR, one entry per CDR3 protein. The top ten hold 40% to 45% of the sample, which has 650,000 to 900,000 distinct CDR3 sequences, 35% to 50% seen once. Sequencing was carried out using peripheral blood. Receptor source: an adult man with Graves' ophthalmopathy. Both conserved end residues are part of each CDR3. D genes are given only for firm matches. Size is stated for part of the rows, as once, few or many counts, or as a class when the clone is expanded.

clone size | J gene | V gene | D gene | CDR3 protein | CDR3 DNA
few | TRBJ2-7 | TRBV19 | . | CASSIEMRGEQYF | TGTGCCAGTAGTATAGAGATGCGGGGAGAGCAGTACTTC
. | TRBJ2-7 | TRBV5-6 | TRBD2 | CASSHTSGSYEQYF | TGTGCCAGCAGCCATACTAGCGGGAGCTACGAGCAGTACTTC
few | TRBJ2-1 | TRBV12-3/TRBV12-4 | . | CASRTGNEQFF | TGTGCCAGCAGGACGGGGAATGAGCAGTTCTTC
. | TRBJ2-3 | TRBV20-1 | TRBD2 | CSAPGTSGNTQYF | TGCAGTGCTCCTGGGACTAGCGGAAATACGCAGTATTTT
. | TRBJ2-7 | TRBV29-1 | . | CSARDSPTDEQYF | TGCAGTGCTAGAGACTCCCCTACCGACGAGCAGTACTTC
. | TRBJ1-4 | TRBV25-1 | TRBD1 | CASSEYGTALEKLFF | TGTGCCAGCAGTGAATACGGGACAGCGCTTGAAAAACTGTTTTTT
. | TRBJ1-4 | TRBV11-3 | TRBD1 | CASSLEGQRNEKLFF | TGTGCCAGCAGCTTAGAGGGACAGCGAAATGAAAAACTGTTTTTT
. | TRBJ1-1 | TRBV4-3 | . | CASSQGSRGRTEAFF | TGCGCCAGCAGCCAAGGTTCCAGAGGGAGGACTGAAGCTTTCTTT
. | TRBJ1-4 | TRBV6-1 | . | CASSEQREKLFF | TGTGCCAGCAGTGAACAAAGAGAAAAACTGTTTTTT
few | TRBJ1-2 | TRBV12-3/TRBV12-4 | . | CASSLGEVYGYTF | TGTGCCAGCAGTTTAGGCGAGGTTTATGGCTACACCTTC
many | TRBJ2-7 | TRBV2 | TRBD1 | CASSDTGTGTYEQYF | TGTGCCAGCAGTGACACCGGGACAGGGACCTACGAGCAGTACTTC